This note documents a single T cell receptor (beta chain) sequence. Using its own MiXCR run on the RT-PCR reads, TCRdb lists one record per CDR3 protein. Among around 700,000 distinct CDR3 sequences listed, approximately 15% were seen once. The CDR3 totals 13 residues. CDR1 is LNHDA, CDR2 SQIVND, per germline (reference sequence). Between the trimmed V and J ends, which lost 8 bases and 4 bases, there was a span of 14 bases. The receptor's source is a female donor in good health, serving as a healthy control. The chain combines TRBV19 with TRBJ1-2, with a tentative D call TRBD1 (5 bases). What was sequenced was memory CD4+ T cells from blood. For the CDR3, the DNA is TGTGCCAGTTCAAGGGGTTGGCGCTATGGCTACACCTTC. Translation: CASSRGWRYGYTF.